This T cell receptor beta chain was sequenced during a study of blood T cells in healthy people across ages. Study-wide findings and caveats: Long-lived donors exceeded aged donors in naive CD4+ cells and diversity. Correlation between TCR beta diversity and naive T cell percentage was strong.

Peripheral blood samples of 7.5 to 10 milliliters were drawn from each donor. Only a few counts were recorded for this clonotype. Its matching antigen is unknown. Through a sample-barcoded 5' primer and a J-beta primer mix, a second PCR was run for 7 to 11 cycles. Template switching added a 12-random-nucleotide identifier to every cDNA molecule. TCRdb itself ran the 5' RACE reads through MiXCR, one entry per CDR3 protein. Here the sample spans roughly 1.7 million distinct CDR3 sequences, 30% to 35% being singletons. The receptor was derived from a woman in her 30s in good health. Sequenced sample: blood.

CDR3 in amino acids: CSAPGILAGGLQYF. The CDR3 bases are TGCAGTGCCCCCGGGATACTAGCGGGGGGACTCCAGTACTTC. This sequence joins TRBV20-1 and TRBJ2-5; 12 bases map to TRBD2. The J segment lost 10 bases and the V segment lost 6 bases, leaving 12 bases of the junction unmatched. Germline V gene data show CDR1 as DFQATT and CDR2 as SNEGSKA (reference sequence). The CDR3 extends over 14 amino acids.